Sequencing of this T cell receptor beta chain was carried out in a study of blood T cell repertoires in COVID-19. Germline V gene lookup returns CDR1 SGHTA and CDR2 FQGTGA. CDR3 length equals 10 residues. The V and J ends lost 3 bases and 7 bases respectively, with 2 bases between them. TCRdb's copy holds only in-frame clones and misses some; the assay was immunoSEQ multiplex PCR. Of some 250,000 clones in the sample, roughly 90% were seen once. The material sequenced was peripheral blood. This clonotype originated in a woman aged 25-40 years with acute or convalescent COVID-19. The chain employs TRBV7-3 and TRBJ2-3; no definite D call. CDR3 protein: CASSFNTQYF. CDR3 DNA sequence: TGTGCCAGCAGCTTCAATACGCAGTATTTT.